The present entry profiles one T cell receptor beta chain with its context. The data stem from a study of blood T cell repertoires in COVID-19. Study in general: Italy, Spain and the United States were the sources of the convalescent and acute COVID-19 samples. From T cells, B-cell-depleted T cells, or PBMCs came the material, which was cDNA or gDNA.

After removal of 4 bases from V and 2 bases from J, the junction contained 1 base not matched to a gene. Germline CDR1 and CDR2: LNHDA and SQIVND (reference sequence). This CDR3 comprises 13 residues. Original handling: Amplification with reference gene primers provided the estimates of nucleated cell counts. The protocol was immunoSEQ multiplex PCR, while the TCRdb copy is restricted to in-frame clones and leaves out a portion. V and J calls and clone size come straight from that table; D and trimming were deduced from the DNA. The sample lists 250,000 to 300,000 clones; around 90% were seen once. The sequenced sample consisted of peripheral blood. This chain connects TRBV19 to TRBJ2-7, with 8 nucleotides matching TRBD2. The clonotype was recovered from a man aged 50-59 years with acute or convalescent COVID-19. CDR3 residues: CASSSGGPYEQYF. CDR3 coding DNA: TGTGCCAGTAGTAGCGGGGGGCCCTACGAGCAGTACTTC.